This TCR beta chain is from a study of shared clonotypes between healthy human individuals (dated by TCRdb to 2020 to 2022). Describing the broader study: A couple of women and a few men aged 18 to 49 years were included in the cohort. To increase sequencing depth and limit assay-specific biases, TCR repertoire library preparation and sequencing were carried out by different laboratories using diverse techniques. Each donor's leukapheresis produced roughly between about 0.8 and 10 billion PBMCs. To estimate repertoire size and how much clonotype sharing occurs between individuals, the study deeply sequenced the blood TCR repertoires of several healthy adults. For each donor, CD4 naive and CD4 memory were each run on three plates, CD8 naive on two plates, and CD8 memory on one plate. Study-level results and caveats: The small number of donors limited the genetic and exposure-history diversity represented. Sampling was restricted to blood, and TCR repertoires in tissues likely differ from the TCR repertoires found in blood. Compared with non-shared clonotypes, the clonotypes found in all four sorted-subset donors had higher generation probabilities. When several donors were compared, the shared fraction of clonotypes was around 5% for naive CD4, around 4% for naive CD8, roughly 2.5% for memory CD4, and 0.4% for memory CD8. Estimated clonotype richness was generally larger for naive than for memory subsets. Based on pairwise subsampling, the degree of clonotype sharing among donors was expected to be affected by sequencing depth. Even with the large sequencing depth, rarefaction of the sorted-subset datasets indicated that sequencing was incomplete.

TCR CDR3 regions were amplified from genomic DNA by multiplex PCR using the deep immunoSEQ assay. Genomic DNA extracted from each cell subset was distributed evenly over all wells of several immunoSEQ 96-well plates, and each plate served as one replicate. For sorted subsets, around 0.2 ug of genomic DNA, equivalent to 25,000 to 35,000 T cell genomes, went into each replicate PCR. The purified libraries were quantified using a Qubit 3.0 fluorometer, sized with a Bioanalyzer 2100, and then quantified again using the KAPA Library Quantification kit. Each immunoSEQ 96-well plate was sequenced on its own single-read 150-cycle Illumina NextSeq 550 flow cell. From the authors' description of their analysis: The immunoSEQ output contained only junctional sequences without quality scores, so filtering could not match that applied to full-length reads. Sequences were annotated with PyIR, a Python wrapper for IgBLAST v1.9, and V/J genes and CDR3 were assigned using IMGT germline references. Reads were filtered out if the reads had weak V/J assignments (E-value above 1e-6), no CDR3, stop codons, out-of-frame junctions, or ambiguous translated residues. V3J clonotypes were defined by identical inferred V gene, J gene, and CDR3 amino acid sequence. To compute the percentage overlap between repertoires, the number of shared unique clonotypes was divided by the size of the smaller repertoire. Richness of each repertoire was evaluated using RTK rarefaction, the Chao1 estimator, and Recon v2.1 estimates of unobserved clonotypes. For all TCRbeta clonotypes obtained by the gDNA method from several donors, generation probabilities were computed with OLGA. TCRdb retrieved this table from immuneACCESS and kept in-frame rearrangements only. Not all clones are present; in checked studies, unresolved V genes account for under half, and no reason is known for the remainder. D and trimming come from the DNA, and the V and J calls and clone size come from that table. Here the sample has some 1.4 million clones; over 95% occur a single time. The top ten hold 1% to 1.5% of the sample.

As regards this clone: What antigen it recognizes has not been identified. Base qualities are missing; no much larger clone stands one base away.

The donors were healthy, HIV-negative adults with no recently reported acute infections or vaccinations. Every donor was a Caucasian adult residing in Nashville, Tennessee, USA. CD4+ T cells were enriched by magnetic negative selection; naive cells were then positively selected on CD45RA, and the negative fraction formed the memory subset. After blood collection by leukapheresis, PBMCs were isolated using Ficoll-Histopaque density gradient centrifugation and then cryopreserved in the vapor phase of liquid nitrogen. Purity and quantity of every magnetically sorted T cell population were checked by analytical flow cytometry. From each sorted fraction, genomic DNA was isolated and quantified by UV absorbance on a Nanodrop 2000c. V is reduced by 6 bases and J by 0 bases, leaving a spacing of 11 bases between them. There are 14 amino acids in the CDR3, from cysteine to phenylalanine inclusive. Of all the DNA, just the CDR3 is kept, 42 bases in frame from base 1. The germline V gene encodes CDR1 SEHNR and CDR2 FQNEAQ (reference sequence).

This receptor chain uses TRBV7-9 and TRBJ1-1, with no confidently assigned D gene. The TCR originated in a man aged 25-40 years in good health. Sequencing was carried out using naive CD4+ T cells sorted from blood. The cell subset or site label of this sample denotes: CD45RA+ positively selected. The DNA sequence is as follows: TGTGCCAGCAGTCAAGACACTCTGAACACTGAAGCTTTCTTT. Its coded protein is CASSQDTLNTEAFF.